The 24 T cell receptor beta chains reported below all come from one sample, sequenced in a study of tumor-infiltrating lymphocytes in primary liver carcinoma (dated by TCRdb to 2017 to 2019). TCRdb names Illumina HiSeq 2500 as the instrument used. A constant-region primer and ProtoScript II reverse transcriptase were used to reverse-transcribe TCRbeta-specific cDNA from roughly 0.5 ug total RNA. The TCRbeta libraries were prepared through three rounds of nested multiplex PCR following a slightly modified ARM-PCR procedure. The first two PCR rounds used multiplex TRBV1-TRBV30 forward primers with a Cbeta reverse primer, each for 10 cycles. The public reads were run again by TCRdb, first through fastp at Q25 and then through MiXCR, and only productive beta chains were kept. Every entry covers one CDR3 protein and lists the most common genes and DNA from its rows. The sample table shows about 120,000 distinct CDR3 sequences, and under 70% are seen once. The ten largest clones take up over 8% of the sample.

Without any cell sorting, total RNA and DNA were co-extracted from approximately 20-30 mg of bulk tissue using the AllPrep DNA/RNA mini kit. Sequencing was performed on tumor-adjacent normal liver tissue. Source of these receptors: a woman aged 60-75 years with primary liver carcinoma and hepatitis B virus infection.

Comments on this clonotype: Germline and junction disagree at one end, which may indicate a read error. The chain uses TRBV28 and TRBJ2-7; the D call may be TRBD1 or TRBD2 (7 bases each). The germline V gene has CDR1 MDHEN and CDR2 SYDVKM. There are 12 residues in the CDR3. The CDR3 loop is CGSSPGGGEQYF. The CDR3, as DNA: TGTGGCAGCAGTCCAGGGGGGGGCGAGCAGTACTTC. The full variable domain, in which reference TRBV28 and TRBJ2-7 provide the parts outside the CDR3, is DVKVTQSSRYLVKRTGEKVFLECVQDMDHENMFWYRQDPGLGLRLIYFSYDVKMKEKGDIPEGYSVSREKKERFSLILESASTNQTSMYLCGSSPGGGEQYFGPGTRLTVT.

A note on this clonotype: A much larger clone is a single base away; this may be a read error. The chain links TRBV6-5 to TRBJ1-3; D call uncertain. The germline gives CDR1 MNHEY, CDR2 SVGAGI. This CDR3 is 11 amino acids long. The CDR3 loop is CASSLGSTIYF. The CDR3 DNA follows: TGTGCCAGCAGTCTAGGAAGCACCATATATTTT.

On this clonotype itself: A junction end diverges from the germline sequence, so it may reflect a read error. The V call is TRBV29-1, the J call TRBJ2-3, with 9 bases matching TRBD2. Germline-derived CDR1 and CDR2 are SQVTM and ANQGSEA. The CDR3 spans 17 residues. CDR3 coding DNA: TGCGGCGTTGAAGGTTGGCTAGCGGGAAGCGACACAGATACGCAGTATTTT. This codes for CGVEGWLAGSDTDTQYF.

As concerns this clonotype: This may stem from a read error, because a much larger clone lies one nucleotide away. The chain links TRBV28 to TRBJ2-1, with D perhaps TRBD2 (5 bases). The CDR3 runs to 18 residues. V lost 6 bases and J lost 12, with 33 bases in between. The germline V gene has CDR1 MDHEN and CDR2 SYDVKM. This CDR3 reads CASSRGGHWSLDGDVQFF. DNA of the CDR3: TGTGCCAGCAGCCGCGGAGGTCATTGGTCCCTTGACGGTGATGTGCAGTTCTTC. The entire variable domain, with the rest obtained from reference TRBV28 and TRBJ2-1, is as follows: DVKVTQSSRYLVKRTGEKVFLECVQDMDHENMFWYRQDPGLGLRLIYFSYDVKMKEKGDIPEGYSVSREKKERFSLILESASTNQTSMYLCASSRGGHWSLDGDVQFFGPGTRLTVL.

As for this clonotype: In this CDR3 the conserved last residue, phenylalanine or tryptophan, is missing, so a read error is likely. This chain uses TRBV11-1 with TRBJ2-5; D gene uncertain. Trimming took off 1 base at V and 5 bases at J, with 17 bases between the two ends. The length of the CDR3 is 16 residues. Germline V gene lookup returns CDR1 SGHAT and CDR2 FQDESV (reference sequence). The CDR3 sequence: CASSLELGYLRETQYS. CDR3 DNA sequence: TGTGCCAGCAGCTTAGAGCTGGGGTACCTAAGGGAGACCCAGTACTCC.

With regard to this clonotype: This may be a read error: a much more frequent sequence differs by one nucleotide. The V gene is TRBV7-9, the J gene TRBJ2-1; 13 nucleotides align to TRBD2. Germline V gene data show CDR1 as SEHNR and CDR2 as FQNEAQ (reference sequence). With 10 bases clipped from V and 8 bases from J, the junction kept 14 bases outside the gene matches. The CDR3 contains 16 residues. The CDR3 loop reads CANSLWTSGSAHEQFF. In DNA form, the CDR3 reads TGTGCCAACAGTTTATGGACTAGCGGGAGTGCCCATGAGCAGTTCTTC.

With regard to this clonotype: This may come from a read error, since a much larger clone is one base off. The chain links TRBV29-1 to TRBJ2-7; D is possibly TRBD1 or TRBD2 (5 bases each). The germline V gene has CDR1 SQVTM and CDR2 ANQGSEA. The CDR3 spans 14 residues. Trimming shortened V by 8 bases and J by 5 bases, and 22 bases separated the two germline ends. Here the CDR3 DNA reads TGCAGCACTGGGTGGGGGTATGAGATCCACGAGCAGTACTTC. It yields the protein CSTGWGYEIHEQYF.

The CDR3 region is CASSQIRTGHEQYF. The CDR3 region has the DNA TGCGCCAGCAGCCAAATCCGGACAGGGCACGAGCAGTACTTC. The chain combines TRBV4-1 with TRBJ2-7, with 8 bases matching TRBD1. CDR1 is MGHRA and CDR2 is YSYEKL in the germline V gene. V trimming: 2 bases; J trimming: 5 bases; junction bases outside the gene matches: 5. The CDR3 is made up of 14 amino acids.

The V call is TRBV6-1, the J call TRBJ2-1, with 10 bases matching TRBD2. The trim removed 9 bases at V and 9 bases at J, leaving 14 bases unmatched. This CDR3 contains 15 residues. CDR1 and CDR2 (germline): MNHNS, SASEGT. DNA for the CDR3: TGTGCCAGTACCATGGGACTAGCGAGAGACGGTGAGCAGTTCTTC. Its translation is CASTMGLARDGEQFF.

On this clonotype itself: A read error may account for a junction end that differs from germline. The chain carries TRBV11-2 and TRBJ2-2; possible D gene TRBD2, 5 bases. This CDR3 is 16 amino acids long. Germline V gives CDR1 SGHAT, CDR2 FQNNGV. The CDR3 protein is CARSDGRNTNTGELFF. CDR3 bases: TGCGCCCGCAGCGACGGACGCAACACGAACACCGGGGAACTGTTTTTT.

This clonotype was seen a single time. As the CDR3 is not closed by the conserved phenylalanine or tryptophan, this likely results from a read error. The chain joins TRBV7-9 to TRBJ2-7; D perhaps matches TRBD1 (6 bases). CDR3 size: 13 residues. Between the trimmed V and J ends, which lost 3 bases and 1 base, there was a span of 7 bases. CDR1 and CDR2 (germline): SEHNR, FQNEAQ (reference sequence). The CDR3 DNA reads as TGTGCCAGCAGCTTCACAGGGTCCTACGAGCAGTACCTC. Amino acid sequence: CASSFTGSYEQYL.

About this clonotype itself: At one of its ends the junction is not consistent with the germline gene, which may arise from a read error. The V gene is TRBV11-1, the J gene TRBJ2-2; D possibly matches TRBD1 or TRBD2 (5 bases each). CDR1 is SGHAT, CDR2 FQDESV, per germline (reference sequence). CDR3 length: 12 residues. As DNA, the CDR3 is TGTGTCAGCAGCTTCGGGGCCGAGGAGCTGTTTTTT. Protein product: CVSSFGAEELFF.

This clonotype came up once. One end of the junction varies from germline; a read error may be responsible. The chain has TRBV4-1 and TRBJ2-7, with TRBD1 identical over 7 bases. The CDR3 runs to 17 residues. Germline V lookup: CDR1 MGHRA, CDR2 YSYEKL. For the CDR3, the DNA is TGCACCAGCAGCCCACCCGGTGTGGACAGGATACTCTGGGGGCAGTACTTC. Amino acid sequence: CTSSPPGVDRILWGQYF.

On this clonotype: Given a much more abundant clone one base away, this may be a read error. V and J are TRBV10-2 and TRBJ2-3; TRBD2 matches 7 bases. Looked up from germline, CDR1 is WSHSY and CDR2 is SAAADI. The CDR3 is made up of 14 amino acids. This chain's CDR3 is CVSKPSGGTDTQYF. The DNA of the CDR3 is TGCGTCAGCAAACCTAGCGGCGGCACAGATACGCAGTATTTT.

The chain carries TRBV6-6 and TRBJ2-1; TRBD2 aligns across 8 bases. The CDR3 contains 13 residues. Unmatched junction bases numbered 11, after V lost 10 bases and J lost 9 bases. Germline-derived CDR1 and CDR2 are MNHNY and SVGAGI (reference sequence). CDR3 bases: TGTGCCACAACTCCTCCGGGGGGGGGTGAGCAGTTCTTC. Protein product: CATTPPGGGEQFF.

V is TRBV11-2 and J is TRBJ2-2; 8 bases line up with TRBD2. Germline V CDR1 and CDR2: SGHAT, FQNNGV. This CDR3 is 19 amino acids long. The ends lost 6 bases at V and 9 bases at J; junction bases unmatched: 24. The CDR3 region is CASSPDLGISGMGTWELFF. CDR3 coding DNA: TGTGCCAGCAGTCCCGACCTCGGGATTAGCGGGATGGGGACCTGGGAGCTGTTTTTT.

The V gene is TRBV11-2, the J gene TRBJ1-1; weak D call: TRBD1 (5 bases). V was clipped by 5 bases and J by 9 bases, with 22 bases between them. This CDR3 spans 15 amino acids. Per germline, CDR1 SGHAT and CDR2 FQNNGV. CDR3 nucleotides: TGTGCCAGCAGCATCAAAACCGGGACGGTACTTAAAGCTTTCTTT. Translated: CASSIKTGTVLKAFF.

Ten or more counts support this clonotype. The chain combines TRBV5-1 with TRBJ2-5, with 9 bases identical to TRBD2. The V and J ends lost 9 bases and 4 bases, in that order; junction bases with no gene match: 16. This CDR3 spans 16 amino acids. Germline loops: CDR1 SGHRS, CDR2 YFSETQ. The CDR3 DNA reads TGCGCCATCAGTCCTATAGCGGGAGACGGGGGAGAGACCCAGTACTTC. This codes for CAISPIAGDGGETQYF. Based on the CDR3 plus reference TRBV5-1 and TRBJ2-5, the full variable domain is KAGVTQTPRYLIKTRGQQVTLSCSPISGHRSVSWYQQTPGQGLQFLFEYFSETQRNKGNFPGRFSGRQFSNSRSEMNVSTLELGDSALYLCAISPIAGDGGETQYFGPGTRLLVL.

To note about this clonotype: A much more abundant neighbour one base away suggests this may be a read error. The rearrangement uses TRBV5-1 and TRBJ2-1; 7 bases are a match to TRBD2. Per germline, CDR1 SGHRS and CDR2 YFSETQ. The CDR3 length is 12 residues. CDR3 amino acids: CASGRGYNQQFF. Here the CDR3 DNA reads TGCGCCAGCGGGAGGGGCTACAATCAGCAGTTCTTC.

Details on this clonotype: The final CDR3 position lacks the conserved phenylalanine or tryptophan, pointing to a likely read error. J is TRBJ1-1 and V is TRBV6-5; maybe TRBD1 (5 bases). The CDR3 length is 14 residues. CDR1 is MNHEY and CDR2 is SVGAGI in the germline V gene. The V end was cut by 0 bases, the J end by 7 bases, with 12 bases between. The DNA of the CDR3 is TGTGCCAGCAGTTACTCTCGGGGCGACAGTGAAGCTTTCTAT. Residues: CASSYSRGDSEAFY.

Comment on this clonotype: The junction departs from the called germline gene at one end, perhaps through a read error. The chain combines TRBV28 with TRBJ2-7; tentatively, D is TRBD2 (5 bases). From germline, CDR1 is MDHEN and CDR2 SYDVKM. The CDR3 is 11 amino acids. CDR3 nucleotide sequence: TGTTCCAGCGGCTGGCGAGGCGAGCAGTACTTC. Its translation: CSSGWRGEQYF.

Of note for this clonotype: A clone one base away is much larger, so this may be a read error. This chain uses TRBV5-1 with TRBJ2-1; tentatively, D is TRBD2 (6 bases). This CDR3 is built from 15 residues. Trimming removed 1 base at V and 5 bases at J, with 13 bases between. Germline V lookup: CDR1 SGHRS, CDR2 YFSETQ. The CDR3 DNA sequence: TGCGCCAGCAGCTTGCAGGCGGGAATTCACAATGAGCAGTTCTTC. Translation gives CASSLQAGIHNEQFF.

About this clonotype: It may be a read error: a sequence one base away is much more abundant. The V gene is TRBV12-3 or TRBV12-4, the J gene TRBJ2-2; D might be TRBD2 (6 bases). This CDR3 region has 14 residues. For the CDR3, the DNA is TGTGCCAGCAGTCCCCGGGGGAACACCGGGGGGCTGTTTTTT. Its protein product is CASSPRGNTGGLFF.

Worth noting for this clonotype: One end of the junction fails to match germline, which may point to a read error. This chain joins TRBV4-2 and TRBJ2-5; 7 positions match TRBD2. The CDR3 consists of 15 residues. Germline V gene sequence: CDR1 LGHNA, CDR2 YNFKEQ. This CDR3 is CASSQDLGARETLYF. The CDR3 nucleotides are TGTGCCAGCAGTCAAGATCTGGGCGCGCGGGAGACCCTGTACTTC.